This T cell receptor beta chain was found in a study of T cells after somatic rescue of genetic block. V was trimmed by 3 bases and J by 4 bases, leaving 9 bases between them. Germline lookup yields CDR1 MNHEY and CDR2 SMNVEV (reference sequence). The CDR3 spans 14 residues. The assay was immunoSEQ multiplex PCR, and TCRdb's table has in-frame clones only and misses some. Of over 95,000 clones listed, over 80% are singletons. This TCR was sampled from a woman between 18 and 29 years old. Input material: peripheral blood mononuclear cells (PBMCs). V is TRBV27 and J is TRBJ2-2; possible D gene TRBD2, 5 bases. DNA for the CDR3: TGTGCCAGCAGTTTTGCTGAGGGCACCGGGGAGCTGTTTTTT. The encoded protein is CASSFAEGTGELFF.